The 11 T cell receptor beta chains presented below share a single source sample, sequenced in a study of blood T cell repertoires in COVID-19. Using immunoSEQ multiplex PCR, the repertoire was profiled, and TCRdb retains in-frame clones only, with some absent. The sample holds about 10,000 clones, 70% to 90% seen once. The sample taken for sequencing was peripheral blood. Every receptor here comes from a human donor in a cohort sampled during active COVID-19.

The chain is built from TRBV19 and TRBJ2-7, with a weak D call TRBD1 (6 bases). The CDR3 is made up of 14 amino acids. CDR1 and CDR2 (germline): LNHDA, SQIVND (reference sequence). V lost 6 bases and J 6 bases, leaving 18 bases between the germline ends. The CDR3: CASSLTGGWGEQYF. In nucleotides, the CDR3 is TGTGCCAGTAGCCTGACAGGTGGATGGGGCGAGCAGTACTTC.

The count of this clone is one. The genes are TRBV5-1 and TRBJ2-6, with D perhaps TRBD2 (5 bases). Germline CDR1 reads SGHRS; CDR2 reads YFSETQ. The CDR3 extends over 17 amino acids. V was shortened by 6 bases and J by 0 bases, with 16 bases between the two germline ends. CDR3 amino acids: CASTPRASISGANVLTF. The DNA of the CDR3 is TGCGCCAGCACCCCGAGGGCATCTATCTCTGGGGCCAACGTCCTGACTTTC.

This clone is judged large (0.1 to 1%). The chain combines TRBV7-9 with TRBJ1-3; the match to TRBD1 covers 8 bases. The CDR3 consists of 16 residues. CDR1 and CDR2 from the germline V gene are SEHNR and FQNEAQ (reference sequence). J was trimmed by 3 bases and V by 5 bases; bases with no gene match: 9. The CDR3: CASSHPTGVFGNTIYF. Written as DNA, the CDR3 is TGTGCCAGCAGCCACCCGACAGGGGTATTTGGAAACACCATATATTTT. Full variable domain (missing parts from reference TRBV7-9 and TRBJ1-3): DTGVSQNPRHKITKRGQNVTFRCDPISEHNRLYWYRQTLGQGPEFLTYFQNEAQLEKSRLLSDRFSAERPKGSFSTLEIQRTEQGDSAMYLCASSHPTGVFGNTIYFGEGSWLTVV.

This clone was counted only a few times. The CDR3 region has the DNA TGTGCCAGCAGCCCGGGACTCTACACAGATACGCAGTATTTT. Encoded protein: CASSPGLYTDTQYF. The J gene is TRBJ2-3, the V gene TRBV7-9, with TRBD2 as a possible D gene (6 bases). In germline, CDR1 is SEHNR, CDR2 FQNEAQ (reference sequence). The CDR3 is made up of 14 amino acids. The ends were cut back, 5 bases at V and 2 bases at J, with 11 bases in the middle.

The DNA of the CDR3 is TGTGCCAGCAGCTCCCAGCGGGGTACGAGCTCCTACAATGAGCAGTTCTTC. Its protein is CASSSQRGTSSYNEQFF. The J gene is TRBJ2-1, the V gene TRBV7-9, with TRBD2 matching over 7 bases. Germline V CDR1 and CDR2: SEHNR, FQNEAQ (reference sequence). The V and J ends lost 4 bases and 0 bases, in that order; junction bases with no gene match: 9. This CDR3 is built from 17 residues.

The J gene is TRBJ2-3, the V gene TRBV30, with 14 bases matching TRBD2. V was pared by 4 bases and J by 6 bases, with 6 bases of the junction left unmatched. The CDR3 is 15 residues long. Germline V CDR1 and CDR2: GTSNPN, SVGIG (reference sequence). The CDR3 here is CAWTGLAGVADTQYF. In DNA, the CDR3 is TGTGCCTGGACGGGACTAGCGGGAGTCGCGGATACGCAGTATTTT.

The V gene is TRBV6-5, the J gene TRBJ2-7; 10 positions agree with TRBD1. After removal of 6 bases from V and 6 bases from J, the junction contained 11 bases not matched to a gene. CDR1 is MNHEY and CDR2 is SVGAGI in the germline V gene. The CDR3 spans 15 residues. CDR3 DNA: TGTGCCAGCAGACCAAGGCGACAGGGGGCAGGCGAGCAGTACTTC. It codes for CASRPRRQGAGEQYF.

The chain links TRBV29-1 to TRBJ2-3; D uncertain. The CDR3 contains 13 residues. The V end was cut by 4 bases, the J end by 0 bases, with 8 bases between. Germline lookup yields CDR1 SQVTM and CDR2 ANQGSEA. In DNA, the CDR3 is TGCAGCGTTGGGGCAACTAGCACAGATACGCAGTATTTT. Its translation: CSVGATSTDTQYF.

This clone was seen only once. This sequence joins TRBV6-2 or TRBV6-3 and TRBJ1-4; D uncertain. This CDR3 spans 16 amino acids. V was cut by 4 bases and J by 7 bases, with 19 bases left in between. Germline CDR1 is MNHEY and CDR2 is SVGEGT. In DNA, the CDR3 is TGTGCCAGCAGTTCCCCCCGTCCTGCGCATAGTGAAAAACTGTTTTTT. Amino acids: CASSSPRPAHSEKLFF.

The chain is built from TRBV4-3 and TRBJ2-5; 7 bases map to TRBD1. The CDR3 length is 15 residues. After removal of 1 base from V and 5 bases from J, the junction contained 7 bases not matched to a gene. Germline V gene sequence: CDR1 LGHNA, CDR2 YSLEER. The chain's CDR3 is CASSQGSGRGETQYF. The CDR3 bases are TGCGCCAGCAGCCAAGGGAGCGGCAGGGGGGAGACCCAGTACTTC.

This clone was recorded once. CDR3 DNA: TGTGCCAGCAGCTATCGGACACCCCAAGAGACCCAGTACTTC. This sequence encodes CASSYRTPQETQYF. The genes are TRBV6-6 and TRBJ2-5, with D perhaps TRBD1 (5 bases). The CDR3 runs 14 residues. Germline V gene data show CDR1 as MNHNY and CDR2 as SVGAGI (reference sequence). Trimming took 6 bases from V and 1 from J, leaving 12 bases between them.